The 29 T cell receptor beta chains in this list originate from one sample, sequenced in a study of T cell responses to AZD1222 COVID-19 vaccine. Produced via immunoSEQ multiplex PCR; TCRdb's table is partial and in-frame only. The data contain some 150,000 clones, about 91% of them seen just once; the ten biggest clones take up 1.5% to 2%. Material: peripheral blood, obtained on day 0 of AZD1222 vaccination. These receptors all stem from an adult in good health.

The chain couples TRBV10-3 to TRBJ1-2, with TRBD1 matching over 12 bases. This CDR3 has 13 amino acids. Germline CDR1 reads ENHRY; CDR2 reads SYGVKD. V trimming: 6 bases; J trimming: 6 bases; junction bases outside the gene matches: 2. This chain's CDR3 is CAIRGTGGDGYTF. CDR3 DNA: TGTGCCATCAGAGGGACAGGGGGCGATGGCTACACCTTC.

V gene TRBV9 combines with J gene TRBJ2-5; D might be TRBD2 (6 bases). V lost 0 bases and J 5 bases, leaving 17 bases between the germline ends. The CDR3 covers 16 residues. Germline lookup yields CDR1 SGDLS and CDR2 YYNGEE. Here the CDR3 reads CASSVATGRGWETQYF. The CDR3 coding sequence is TGTGCCAGCAGCGTAGCCACCGGGCGGGGCTGGGAGACCCAGTACTTC.

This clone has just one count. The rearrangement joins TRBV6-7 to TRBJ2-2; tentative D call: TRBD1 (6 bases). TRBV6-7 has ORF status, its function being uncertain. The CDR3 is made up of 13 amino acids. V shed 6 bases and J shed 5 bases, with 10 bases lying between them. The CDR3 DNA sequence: TGTGCCAGCAGCCGAACAGGGACCGGGGAGCTGTTTTTT. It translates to CASSRTGTGELFF.

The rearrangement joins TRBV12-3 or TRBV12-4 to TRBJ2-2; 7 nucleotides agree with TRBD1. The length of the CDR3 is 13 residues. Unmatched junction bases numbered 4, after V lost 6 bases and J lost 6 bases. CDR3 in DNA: TGTGCCAGCAGGAAAGACAGGGCCGGGGAGCTGTTTTTT. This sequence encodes CASRKDRAGELFF.

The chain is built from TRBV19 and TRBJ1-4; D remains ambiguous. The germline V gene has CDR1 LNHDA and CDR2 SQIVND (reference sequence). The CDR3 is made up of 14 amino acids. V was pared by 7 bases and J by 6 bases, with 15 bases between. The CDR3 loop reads CASTSIGLDEKLFF. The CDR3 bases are TGTGCCAGTACCTCTATAGGTTTGGATGAAAAACTGTTTTTT.

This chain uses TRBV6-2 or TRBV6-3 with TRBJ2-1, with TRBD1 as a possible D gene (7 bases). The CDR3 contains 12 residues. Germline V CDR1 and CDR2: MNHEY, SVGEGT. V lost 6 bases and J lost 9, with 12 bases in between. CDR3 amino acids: CASSQGGTEQFF. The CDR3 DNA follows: TGTGCCAGCAGCCAGGGGGGTACTGAGCAGTTCTTC.

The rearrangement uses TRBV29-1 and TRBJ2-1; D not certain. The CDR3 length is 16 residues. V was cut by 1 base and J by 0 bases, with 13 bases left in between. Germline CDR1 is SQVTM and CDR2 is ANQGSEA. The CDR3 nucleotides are TGCAGCGTTGAAGCATACAGCTCAAGCTCCTACAATGAGCAGTTCTTC. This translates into CSVEAYSSSSYNEQFF.

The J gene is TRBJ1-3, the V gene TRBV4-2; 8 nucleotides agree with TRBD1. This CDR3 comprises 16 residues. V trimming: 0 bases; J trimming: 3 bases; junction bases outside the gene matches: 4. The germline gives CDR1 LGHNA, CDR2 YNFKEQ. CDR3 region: CASSQDGQGSGNTIYF. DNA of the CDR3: TGTGCCAGCAGCCAAGACGGACAGGGTAGTGGAAACACCATATATTTT.

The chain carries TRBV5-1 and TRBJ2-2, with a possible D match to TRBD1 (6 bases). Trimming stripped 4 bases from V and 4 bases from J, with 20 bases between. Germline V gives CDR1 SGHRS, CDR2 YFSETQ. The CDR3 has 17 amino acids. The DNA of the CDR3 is TGCGCCAGCAGCCCACAACCACAGGGTCCGGTCACCGGGGAGCTGTTTTTT. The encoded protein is CASSPQPQGPVTGELFF.

The DNA of the CDR3 is TGTGCCAGCAGTCCCCGAAGGGGGGCAAGAGACAATGAGCAGTTCTTC. Translated: CASSPRRGARDNEQFF. The rearrangement uses TRBV6-4 and TRBJ2-1, with D possibly called TRBD1 or TRBD2 (6 bases each). There are 16 residues in the CDR3. Germline V gives CDR1 MRHNA, CDR2 SNTAGT. V lost 5 bases and J 5 bases, leaving 19 bases between the germline ends.

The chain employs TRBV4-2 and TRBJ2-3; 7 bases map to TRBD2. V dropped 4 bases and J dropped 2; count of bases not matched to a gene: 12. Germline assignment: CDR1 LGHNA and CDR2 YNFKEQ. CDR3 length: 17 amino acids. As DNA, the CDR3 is TGTGCCAGCAGCCCGAGGATGGGGCTAGCGGACACAGATACGCAGTATTTT. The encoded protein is CASSPRMGLADTDTQYF.

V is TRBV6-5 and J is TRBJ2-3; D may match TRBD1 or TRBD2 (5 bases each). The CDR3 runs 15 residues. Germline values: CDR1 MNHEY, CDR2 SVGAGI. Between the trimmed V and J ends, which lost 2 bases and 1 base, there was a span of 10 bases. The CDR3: CASSYQRGRTDTQYF. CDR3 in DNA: TGTGCCAGCAGTTACCAGAGGGGACGCACAGATACGCAGTATTTT.

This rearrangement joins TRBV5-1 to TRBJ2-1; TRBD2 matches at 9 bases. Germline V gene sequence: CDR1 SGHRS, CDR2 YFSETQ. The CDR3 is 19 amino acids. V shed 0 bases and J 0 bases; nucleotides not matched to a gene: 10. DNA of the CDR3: TGCGCCAGCAGCTTGGATCAAGCGGGGGGATTCAACTCCTACAATGAGCAGTTCTTC. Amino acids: CASSLDQAGGFNSYNEQFF.

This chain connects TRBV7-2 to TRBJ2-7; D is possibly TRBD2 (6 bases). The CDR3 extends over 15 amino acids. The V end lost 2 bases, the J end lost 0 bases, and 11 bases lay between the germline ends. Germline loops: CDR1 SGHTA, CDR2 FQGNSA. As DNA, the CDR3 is TGTGCCAGCAGCTTATCGGGGGTCGGCTCCTACGAGCAGTACTTC. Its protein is CASSLSGVGSYEQYF. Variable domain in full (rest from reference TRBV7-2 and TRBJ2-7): GAGVSQSPSNKVTEKGKDVELRCDPISGHTALYWYRQSLGQGLEFLIYFQGNSAPDKSGLPSDRFSAERTGGSVSTLTIQRTQQEDSAVYLCASSLSGVGSYEQYFGPGTRLTVT.

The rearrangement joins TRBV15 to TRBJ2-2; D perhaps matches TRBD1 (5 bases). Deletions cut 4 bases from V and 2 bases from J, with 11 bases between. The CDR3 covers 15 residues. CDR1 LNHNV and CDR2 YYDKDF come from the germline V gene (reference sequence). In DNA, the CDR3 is TGTGCCACCAGCACAAACCAGGGCAACACCGGGGAGCTGTTTTTT. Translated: CATSTNQGNTGELFF.

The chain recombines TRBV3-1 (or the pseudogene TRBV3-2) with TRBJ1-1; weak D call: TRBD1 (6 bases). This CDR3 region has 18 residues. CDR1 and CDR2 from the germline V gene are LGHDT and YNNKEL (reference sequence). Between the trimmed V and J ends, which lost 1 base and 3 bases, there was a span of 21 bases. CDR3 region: CASSQVVPGAGFYTEAFF. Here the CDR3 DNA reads TGTGCCAGCAGCCAAGTCGTTCCAGGGGCGGGTTTTTACACTGAAGCTTTCTTT.

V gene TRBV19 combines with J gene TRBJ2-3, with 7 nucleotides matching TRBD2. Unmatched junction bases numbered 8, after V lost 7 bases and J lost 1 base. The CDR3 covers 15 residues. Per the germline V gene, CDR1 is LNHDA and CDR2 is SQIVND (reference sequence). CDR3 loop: CASTAQRGGTDTQYF. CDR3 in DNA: TGTGCCAGTACCGCACAGCGGGGCGGCACAGATACGCAGTATTTT.

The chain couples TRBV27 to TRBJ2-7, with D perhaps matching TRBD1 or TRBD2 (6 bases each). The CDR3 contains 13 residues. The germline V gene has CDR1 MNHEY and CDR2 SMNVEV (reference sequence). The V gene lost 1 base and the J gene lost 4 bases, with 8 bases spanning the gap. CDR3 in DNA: TGTGCCAGCAGTTTATGGAGGGGGTACGAGCAGTACTTC. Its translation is CASSLWRGYEQYF.

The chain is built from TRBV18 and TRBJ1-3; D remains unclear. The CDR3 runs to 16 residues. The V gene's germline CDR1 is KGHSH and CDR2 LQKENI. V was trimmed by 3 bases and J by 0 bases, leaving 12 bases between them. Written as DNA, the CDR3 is TGTGCCAGCTCACCGGACGGTGCAGTCTCTGGAAACACCATATATTTT. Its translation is CASSPDGAVSGNTIYF. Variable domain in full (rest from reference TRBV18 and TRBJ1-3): NAGVMQNPRHLVRRRGQEARLRCSPMKGHSHVYWYRQLPEEGLKFMVYLQKENIIDESGMPKERFSAEFPKEGPSILRIQQVVRGDSAAYFCASSPDGAVSGNTIYFGEGSWLTVV.

CDR3 DNA sequence: TGTGCCAGCAAACAGGGGGGGTTCGACACCGGGGAGCTGTTTTTT. Translated: CASKQGGFDTGELFF. The chain joins TRBV7-9 to TRBJ2-2, with TRBD1 as a possible D gene (8 bases). Trimming took 7 bases from V and 3 from J, leaving 15 bases between them. CDR1 is SEHNR, CDR2 FQNEAQ, per germline (reference sequence). The CDR3 sequence is 15 residues long.

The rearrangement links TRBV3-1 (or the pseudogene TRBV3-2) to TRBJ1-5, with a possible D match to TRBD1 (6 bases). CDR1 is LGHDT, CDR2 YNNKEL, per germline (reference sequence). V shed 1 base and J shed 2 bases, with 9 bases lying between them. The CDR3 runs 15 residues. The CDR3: CASSQGQGRNQPQHF. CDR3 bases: TGTGCCAGCAGCCAAGGGCAGGGGCGCAATCAGCCCCAGCATTTT.

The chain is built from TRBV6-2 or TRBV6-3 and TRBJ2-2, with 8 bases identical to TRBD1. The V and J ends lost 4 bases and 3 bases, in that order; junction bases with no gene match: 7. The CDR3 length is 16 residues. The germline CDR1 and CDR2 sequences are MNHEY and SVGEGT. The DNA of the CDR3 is TGTGCCAGCAGTTGGCCTCAGGGGGCGGACACCGGGGAGCTGTTTTTT. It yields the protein CASSWPQGADTGELFF.

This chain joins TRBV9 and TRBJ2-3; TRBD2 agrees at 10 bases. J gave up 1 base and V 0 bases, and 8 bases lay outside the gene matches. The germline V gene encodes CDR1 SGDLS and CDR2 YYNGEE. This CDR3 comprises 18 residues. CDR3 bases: TGTGCCAGCAGCGTAGATAAGCCCCTAGCGGGGGGCACAGATACGCAGTATTTT. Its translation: CASSVDKPLAGGTDTQYF.

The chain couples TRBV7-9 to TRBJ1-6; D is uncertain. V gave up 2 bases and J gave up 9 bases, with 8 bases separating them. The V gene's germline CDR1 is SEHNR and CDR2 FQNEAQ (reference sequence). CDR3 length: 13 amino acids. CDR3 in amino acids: CASSLMQASPLHF. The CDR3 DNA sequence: TGTGCCAGCAGCTTAATGCAGGCTTCACCCCTCCACTTT.

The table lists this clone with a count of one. The CDR3 is CASSSTGASYNEQFF. In nucleotides, the CDR3 is TGCGCCAGCTCGTCCACAGGGGCCTCCTACAATGAGCAGTTCTTC. The chain couples TRBV5-1 to TRBJ2-1; 7 bases align to TRBD1. The CDR3 consists of 15 residues. The trim removed 7 bases at V and 0 bases at J, leaving 7 bases unmatched. Per germline, CDR1 SGHRS and CDR2 YFSETQ.

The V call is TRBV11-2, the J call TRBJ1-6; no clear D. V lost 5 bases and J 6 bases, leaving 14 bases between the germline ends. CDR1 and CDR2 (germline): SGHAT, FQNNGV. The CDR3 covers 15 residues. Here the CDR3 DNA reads TGTGCCAGCAGCCCCAGAGGTGAAGCTAATTCACCCCTCCACTTT. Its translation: CASSPRGEANSPLHF. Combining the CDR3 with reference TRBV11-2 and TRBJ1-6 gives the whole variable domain EAGVAQSPRYKIIEKRQSVAFWCNPISGHATLYWYQQILGQGPKLLIQFQNNGVVDDSQLPKDRFSAERLKGVDSTLKIQPAKLEDSAVYLCASSPRGEANSPLHFGNGTRLTVT.

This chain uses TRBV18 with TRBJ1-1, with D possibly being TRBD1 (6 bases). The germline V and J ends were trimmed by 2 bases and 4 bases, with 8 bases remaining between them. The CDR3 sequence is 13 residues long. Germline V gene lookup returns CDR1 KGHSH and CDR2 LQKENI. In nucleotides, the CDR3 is TGTGCCAGCTCACCAAGGGGGGGCACTGAAGCTTTCTTT. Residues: CASSPRGGTEAFF.

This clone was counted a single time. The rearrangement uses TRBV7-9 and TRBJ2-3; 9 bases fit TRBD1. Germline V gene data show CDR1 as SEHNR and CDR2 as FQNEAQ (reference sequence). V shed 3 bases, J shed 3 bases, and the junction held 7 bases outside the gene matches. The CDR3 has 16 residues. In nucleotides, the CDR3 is TGTGCCAGCAGCTTCCGCCGGGACAGGGTGACAGATACGCAGTATTTT. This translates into CASSFRRDRVTDTQYF.

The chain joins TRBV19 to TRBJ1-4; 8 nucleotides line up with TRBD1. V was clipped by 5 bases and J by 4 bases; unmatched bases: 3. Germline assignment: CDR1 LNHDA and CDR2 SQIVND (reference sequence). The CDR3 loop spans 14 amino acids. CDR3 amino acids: CASSETGVNEKLFF. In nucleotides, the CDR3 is TGTGCCAGTAGTGAGACAGGGGTTAATGAAAAACTGTTTTTT.